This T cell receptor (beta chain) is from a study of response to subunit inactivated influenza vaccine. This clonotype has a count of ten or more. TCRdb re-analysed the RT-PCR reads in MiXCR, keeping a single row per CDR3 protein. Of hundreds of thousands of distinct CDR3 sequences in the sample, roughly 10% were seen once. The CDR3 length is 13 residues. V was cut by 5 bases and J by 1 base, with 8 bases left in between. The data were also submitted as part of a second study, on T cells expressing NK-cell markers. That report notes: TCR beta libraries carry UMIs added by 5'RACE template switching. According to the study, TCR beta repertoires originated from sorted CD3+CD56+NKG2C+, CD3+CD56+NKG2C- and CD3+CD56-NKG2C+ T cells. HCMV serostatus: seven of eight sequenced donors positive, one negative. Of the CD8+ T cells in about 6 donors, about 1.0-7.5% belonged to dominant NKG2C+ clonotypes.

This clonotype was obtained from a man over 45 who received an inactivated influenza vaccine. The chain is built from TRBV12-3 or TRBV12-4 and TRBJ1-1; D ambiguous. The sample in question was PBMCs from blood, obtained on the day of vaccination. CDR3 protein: CASSLTTNTEAFF. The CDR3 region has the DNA TGTGCCAGCAGTCTAACAACGAACACTGAAGCTTTCTTT.